A selection of T cell receptor beta chains follows, all from one sample in a study of blood T cells in healthy people across ages. MiXCR was run by TCRdb on the 5' RACE reads, yielding one entry per CDR3 protein. The repertoire includes around 900,000 distinct CDR3 sequences, approximately 50% of them detected once, and 20% to 25% sits in the top ten. Sequencing used blood. The receptors here all came from a woman aged 55-69 years in good health. The CDR3 runs from the conserved cysteine through the conserved F or W. D genes are given only for firm matches. For some rows the clone size is stated as once, few or many, or as a class when expanded; others skip it.

few	TRBV28	TRBJ2-4	TRBD2	TGTGCCAGCAGTCTAACCTACGAAGCGGGAGGGAACTTAGCCAAAAACATTCAGTACTTC	CASSLTYEAGGNLAKNIQYF
few	TRBV4-1	TRBJ2-7	TRBD1	TGCGCCAGCAGCAAAGGACAGGGGCAGTACGAGCAGTACTTC	CASSKGQGQYEQYF
.	TRBV27	TRBJ2-7	.	TGTGCCAGTTCTTTGTCCCGGAACTCCTACGAGCAGTACTTC	CASSLSRNSYEQYF
.	TRBV28	TRBJ2-1	TRBD2	TGTGCCAGCTGGACTAGCGGCTACAATGAGCAGTTCTTC	CASWTSGYNEQFF
few	TRBV7-2	TRBJ2-1	.	TGTGCCAGCAGCGCCGGCCCCTCCTACAATGAGCAGTTCTTC	CASSAGPSYNEQFF
.	TRBV6-5	TRBJ2-1	.	TGTGCCAGCAGTTATTCCCGCGGGACCTACAATGAGCAGTTCTTC	CASSYSRGTYNEQFF
many	TRBV9	TRBJ1-2	.	TGTGCCAGCAGCCGGACACCACCTAACTATGGCTACACCTTC	CASSRTPPNYGYTF
few	TRBV4-1	TRBJ2-7	.	TGCGCCAGCAGCCAAGATAGGAGGCAGGGTGTCTACGAGCAGTACTTC	CASSQDRRQGVYEQYF
.	TRBV7-9	TRBJ2-1	.	TGTGCCAGCAGCCCAGAGGGTGAGCAGTTCTTC	CASSPEGEQFF
few	TRBV4-3	TRBJ1-2	.	TGCGCCAGCAGCCATTCCCGGGACACCTATGGCTACACCTTC	CASSHSRDTYGYTF
.	TRBV7-7	TRBJ2-1	.	TGTGCCAGCAGCCCCGATGGACGCTACAATGAGCAGTTCTTC	CASSPDGRYNEQFF
.	TRBV7-8	TRBJ2-7	TRBD2	TGTGCCAGCAGCCAACGACTAGCGGAAGTCTCCTACGAGCAGTACTTC	CASSQRLAEVSYEQYF
few	TRBV11-3	TRBJ2-3	.	TGTGCCAGCAGCCCCGATAGATATACGCAGTATTTT	CASSPDRYTQYF
.	TRBV27	TRBJ2-4	TRBD1	TGTGCCAGCAGTCACCGGGACAGGGAAGACATTCAGTACTTC	CASSHRDREDIQYF
.	TRBV6-4	TRBJ2-4	TRBD1	TGTGCCAGCTGTAACAGGGGATACATTCAGTACTTC	CASCNRGYIQYF
once	TRBV5-1	TRBJ2-7	TRBD1	TGCGCCAGCAGCTTGCCGGGGACAGACTACAATGAGCAGTACTTC	CASSLPGTDYNEQYF
.	TRBV4-1	TRBJ2-7	.	TGCGCCAGCAGCCAGTCCGGGCCTCCCTACGAGCAGTACTTC	CASSQSGPPYEQYF
few	TRBV4-3	TRBJ2-7	.	TGCGCCAGCAGCCAAGAAGTCTCAGGGGTCATCTACGAGCAGTACTTC	CASSQEVSGVIYEQYF
.	TRBV2	TRBJ2-7	TRBD2	TGTGCCAGCAGCGGATGGGGCGGGAGGTTTTACGAGCAGTACTTC	CASSGWGGRFYEQYF